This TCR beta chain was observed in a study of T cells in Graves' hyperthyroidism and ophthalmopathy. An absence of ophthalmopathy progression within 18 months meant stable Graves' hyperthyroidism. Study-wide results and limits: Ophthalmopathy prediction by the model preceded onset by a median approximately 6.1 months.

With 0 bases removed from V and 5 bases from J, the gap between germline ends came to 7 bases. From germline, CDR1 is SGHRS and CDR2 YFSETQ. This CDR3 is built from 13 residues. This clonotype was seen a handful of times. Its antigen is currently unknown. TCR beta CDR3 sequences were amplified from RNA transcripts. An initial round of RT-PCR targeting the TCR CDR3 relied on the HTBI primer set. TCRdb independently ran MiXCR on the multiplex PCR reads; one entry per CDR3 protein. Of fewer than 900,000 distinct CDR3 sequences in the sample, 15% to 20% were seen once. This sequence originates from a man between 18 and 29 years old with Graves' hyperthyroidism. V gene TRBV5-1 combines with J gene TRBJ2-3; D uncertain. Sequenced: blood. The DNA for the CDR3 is TGCGCCAGCAGCTTGGCCCACGAAGATACGCAGTATTTT. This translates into CASSLAHEDTQYF.